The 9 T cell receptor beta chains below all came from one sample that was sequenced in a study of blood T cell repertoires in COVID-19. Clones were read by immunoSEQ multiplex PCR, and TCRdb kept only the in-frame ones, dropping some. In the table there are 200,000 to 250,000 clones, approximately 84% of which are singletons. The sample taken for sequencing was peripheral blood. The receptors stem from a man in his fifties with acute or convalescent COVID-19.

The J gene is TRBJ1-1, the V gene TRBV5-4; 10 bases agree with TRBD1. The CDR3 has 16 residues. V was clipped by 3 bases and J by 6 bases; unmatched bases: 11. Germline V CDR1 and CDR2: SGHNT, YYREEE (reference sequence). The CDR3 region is CASSSPGTGVRAEAFF. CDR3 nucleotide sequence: TGTGCCAGCAGCTCCCCCGGGACAGGGGTTCGGGCTGAAGCTTTCTTT.

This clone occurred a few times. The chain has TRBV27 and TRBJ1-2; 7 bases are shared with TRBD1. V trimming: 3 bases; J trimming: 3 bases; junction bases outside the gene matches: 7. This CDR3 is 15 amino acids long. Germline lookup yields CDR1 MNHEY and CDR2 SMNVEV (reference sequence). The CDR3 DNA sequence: TGTGCCAGCAGTTTTAACAGGGGAATGGACTATGGCTACACCTTC. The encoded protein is CASSFNRGMDYGYTF.

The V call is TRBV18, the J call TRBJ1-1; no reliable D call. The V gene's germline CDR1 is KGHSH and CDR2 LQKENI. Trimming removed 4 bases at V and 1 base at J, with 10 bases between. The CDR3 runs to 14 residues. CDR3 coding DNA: TGTGCCAGCTCACGTGGACGGGGGAACACTGAAGCTTTCTTT. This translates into CASSRGRGNTEAFF.

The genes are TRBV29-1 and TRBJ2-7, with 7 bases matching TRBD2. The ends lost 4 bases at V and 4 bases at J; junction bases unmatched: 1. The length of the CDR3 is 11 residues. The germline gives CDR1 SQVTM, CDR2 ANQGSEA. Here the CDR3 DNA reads TGCAGCGTTGGGGACTATTACGAGCAGTACTTC. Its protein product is CSVGDYYEQYF.

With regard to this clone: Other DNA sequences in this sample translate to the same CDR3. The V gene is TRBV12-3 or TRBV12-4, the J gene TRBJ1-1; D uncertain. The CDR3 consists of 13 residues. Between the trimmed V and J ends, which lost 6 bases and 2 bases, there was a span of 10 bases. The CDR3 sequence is CASRLGLNTEAFF. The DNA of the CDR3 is TGTGCCAGCAGGCTCGGACTTAACACTGAAGCTTTCTTT.

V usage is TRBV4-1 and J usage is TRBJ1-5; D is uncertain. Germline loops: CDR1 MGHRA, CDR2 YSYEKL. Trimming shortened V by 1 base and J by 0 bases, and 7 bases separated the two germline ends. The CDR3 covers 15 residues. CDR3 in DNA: TGCGCCAGCAGCCAAGCGGGTAATAGCAATCAGCCCCAGCATTTT. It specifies CASSQAGNSNQPQHF.

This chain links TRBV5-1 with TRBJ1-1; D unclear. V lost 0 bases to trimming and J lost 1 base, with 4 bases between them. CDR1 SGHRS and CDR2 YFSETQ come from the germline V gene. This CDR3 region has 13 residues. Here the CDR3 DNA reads TGCGCCAGCAGCTTGGACTGGAACACTGAAGCTTTCTTT. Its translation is CASSLDWNTEAFF.

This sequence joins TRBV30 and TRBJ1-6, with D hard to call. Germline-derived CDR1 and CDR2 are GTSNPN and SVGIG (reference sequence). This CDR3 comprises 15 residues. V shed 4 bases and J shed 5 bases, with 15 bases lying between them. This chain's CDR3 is CAWNRLAADNSPLHF. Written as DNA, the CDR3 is TGTGCCTGGAATAGATTGGCGGCAGATAATTCACCCCTCCACTTT.

In DNA, the CDR3 is TGTGCCAGCAGCGGATTCCCAGGGGTAGCGGGGGCCGGGGGTACGCAGTATTTT. Its protein is CASSGFPGVAGAGGTQYF. This chain connects TRBV5-8 to TRBJ2-3, with 9 bases that match TRBD2. Trimming removed 4 bases from V and 8 bases from J; junction bases left unmatched: 20. This CDR3 contains 18 residues. CDR1 is SGHTS and CDR2 is YDEGEE in the germline V gene.